The sequence of this T cell receptor (beta chain) was determined in a study of blood T cell repertoires in COVID-19 (dated by TCRdb to 2018 to 2020). Background for the entire study: Samples covering the acute and convalescent phases of COVID-19 were provided by collaborators in the United States, Italy and Spain. The prospective study material was composed of cDNA or gDNA derived from T cells, B-cell-depleted T cells, or PBMCs. The dataset comprised deeply sampled blood TCRbeta repertoires from subjects exposed to, actively infected with, or recovered from COVID-19. The repertoires were made available in a free public database intended to serve as a resource for research on the immune response to SARS-CoV-2. Samples came from the ongoing ImmuneRACE study (first 160 participants) plus 1,254 subjects from 6 global collaborators. Sample metadata almost always included a de-identified subject ID, COVID-19 status, age in years and sex. Where HLA class I and class II types were available, the types were taken from metadata supplied by the sample provider, not from assay-based typing.

Study-wide findings and limitations: Clinical and demographic metadata were provided uncurated, with the amount varying by source and participant.

In regard to this clone: Its antigen is currently not known. No much larger clone exists at a distance of one base, and base qualities are not known.

The immunoSEQ Assay, a bias-controlled multiplex PCR, was used to amplify TCRbeta CDR3 regions from genomic DNA. The study's own analysis went as follows. Nucleated cell counts per sample were estimated from amplification of reference gene primers within the assay. Sequence reads were collapsed and filtered to measure the absolute abundance of every unique TCRbeta CDR3 rearrangement. Productive Simpson clonality was computed per sample as the square root of Simpson's diversity index over productive rearrangements. TCRdb provides this immuneACCESS table in a form limited to in-frame rearrangements. Some clones are lacking; in checked studies, under half of them reflect an unresolved V gene, and why the rest are absent is not known. Clone size and V and J calls were adopted from that table, with D and trimming inferred from the DNA. For this sample there are hundreds of thousands of clones; around four fifths appear just once. The top ten constitute about an eighth of the sample.

V and J are truncated by 3 bases and 0 bases respectively, leaving an intervening sequence of 7 bases. CDR1 is given as SGDLS and CDR2 as YYNGEE, both from the germline V gene. There are 14 amino acids in the CDR3, from cysteine to phenylalanine inclusive. The CDR3 DNA has 42 bases and is translated from base 1. Whole blood was collected in K2EDTA tubes by collaborating institutions according to the institutions' own protocols. For TCRbeta analysis, collaborators shipped samples in one of three forms: frozen whole blood, isolated PBMCs, or DNA extracted from either of those sample types. This chain joins TRBV9 to TRBJ1-5, with no D gene named confidently. Sequences were obtained from peripheral blood. This receptor was taken from a woman aged 60-75 years with active or convalescent COVID-19. The nucleotide sequence is TGTGCCAGCAGCGCCGGGATTAGCAATCAGCCCCAGCATTTT. Translation gives CASSAGISNQPQHF.